These T cell receptor beta chains were read from a single sample in a study of vaccination effects on CD4 cells after COVID-19. These receptors lack a known antigen. Libraries were prepared by immunoSEQ multiplex PCR; TCRdb keeps only in-frame clonotypes and omits some of them. The repertoire holds around 27,000 clones, with less than 75% as singletons. This specimen was CD4+ T cells from PBMCs cultured without peptide, taken before COVID-19 vaccination. The receptors originated from a human donor who received a COVID-19 vaccine. CDR3s include the opening cysteine and the closing phenylalanine or tryptophan. The D gene is left open where the match is weak. Part of the rows lack a size; the others show once, few, many or a class for expanded clones.

J gene: TRBJ1-3; clone size: NA; D gene: NA; V gene: TRBV2; CDR3 DNA: TGTGCCAGCAGTGCCGCAGGGTCAGGAGCGGGAAACACCATATATTTT; CDR3 protein: CASSAAGSGAGNTIYF
J gene: TRBJ2-1; clone size: NA; D gene: NA; V gene: TRBV5-1; CDR3 DNA: TGCGCCAGCAGCCGGCCTACCGAGAGATACAATGAGCAGTTCTTC; CDR3 protein: CASSRPTERYNEQFF
J gene: TRBJ1-3; clone size: NA; D gene: NA; V gene: TRBV6-6; CDR3 DNA: TGTGCCAGCATAAGTAACACCGGAAACACCATATATTTT; CDR3 protein: CASISNTGNTIYF
J gene: TRBJ1-2; clone size: few; D gene: NA; V gene: TRBV18; CDR3 DNA: TGTGCCAGCTCACCAAACAGGGATTCCTATGGCTACACCTTC; CDR3 protein: CASSPNRDSYGYTF
J gene: TRBJ2-1; clone size: NA; D gene: NA; V gene: TRBV27; CDR3 DNA: TGTGCCAGCGGCTACAATGAGCAGTTCTTC; CDR3 protein: CASGYNEQFF
J gene: TRBJ2-5; clone size: NA; D gene: NA; V gene: TRBV5-1; CDR3 DNA: TGCGCCAGCAGCGGGGGGACAGAGGGAGAGACCCAGTACTTC; CDR3 protein: CASSGGTEGETQYF
J gene: TRBJ1-3; clone size: NA; D gene: NA; V gene: TRBV3-1/TRBV3-2; CDR3 DNA: TGTGCCAGCAGCCAAGTCCTCAGCTCTGGAAACACCATATATTTT; CDR3 protein: CASSQVLSSGNTIYF
J gene: TRBJ2-4; clone size: NA; D gene: NA; V gene: TRBV11-2; CDR3 DNA: TGTGCCAGCAGCTTAGAGACTACCGTCAAAAACATTCAGTACTTC; CDR3 protein: CASSLETTVKNIQYF
J gene: TRBJ1-4; clone size: medium-sized; D gene: NA; V gene: TRBV10-3; CDR3 DNA: TGTGCCATCAGTGAGTCGAGTGAAAAACTGTTTTTT; CDR3 protein: CAISESSEKLFF
J gene: TRBJ2-5; clone size: NA; D gene: NA; V gene: TRBV3-1/TRBV3-2; CDR3 DNA: TGTGCCAGCAGCCACGAAGGGGGGGAAGAGACCCAGTACTTC; CDR3 protein: CASSHEGGEETQYF
J gene: TRBJ2-3; clone size: NA; D gene: NA; V gene: TRBV2; CDR3 DNA: TGTGCCAGCTCCGACGCCTTTAGCACAGATACGCAGTATTTT; CDR3 protein: CASSDAFSTDTQYF
J gene: TRBJ1-2; clone size: NA; D gene: NA; V gene: TRBV27; CDR3 DNA: TGTGCCAGCAGGGGGACATCGGACTATGGCTACACCTTC; CDR3 protein: CASRGTSDYGYTF
J gene: TRBJ2-7; clone size: few; D gene: NA; V gene: TRBV11-2; CDR3 DNA: TGTGCCAGCAGCTCGTTGGGTGGGCGAAGCTCCTACGAGCAGTACTTC; CDR3 protein: CASSSLGGRSSYEQYF
J gene: TRBJ2-7; clone size: few; D gene: NA; V gene: TRBV10-3; CDR3 DNA: TGTGCCATCAGTGAGTCCACAGGCTCCTACGAGCAGTACTTC; CDR3 protein: CAISESTGSYEQYF
J gene: TRBJ1-2; clone size: NA; D gene: NA; V gene: TRBV27; CDR3 DNA: TGTGCCAGCAGTGTAGCTGGGGTAGGGTATGGCTACACCTTC; CDR3 protein: CASSVAGVGYGYTF
J gene: TRBJ2-5; clone size: NA; D gene: TRBD2; V gene: TRBV7-9; CDR3 DNA: TGTGCCAGCAGCCCCAGACTAGCGGGGGCCGAGGAGACCCAGTACTTC; CDR3 protein: CASSPRLAGAEETQYF
J gene: TRBJ1-1; clone size: NA; D gene: NA; V gene: TRBV20-1; CDR3 DNA: TGCAGTGCTAGACCAACAGGGGAAGCTTTCTTT; CDR3 protein: CSARPTGEAFF
J gene: TRBJ2-2; clone size: few; D gene: TRBD1; V gene: TRBV14; CDR3 DNA: TGTGCCAGCAGCCACATTCCGGGACAGGGGAACACCGGGGAGCTGTTTTTT; CDR3 protein: CASSHIPGQGNTGELFF
J gene: TRBJ2-5; clone size: NA; D gene: NA; V gene: TRBV15; CDR3 DNA: TGTGCCACCAGCAGAAAATGGGAGGAGACCCAGTACTTC; CDR3 protein: CATSRKWEETQYF
J gene: TRBJ1-1; clone size: few; D gene: NA; V gene: TRBV6-5; CDR3 DNA: TGTGCCAGCAGTCAGGAGAGGGGCATGAACACTGAAGCTTTCTTT; CDR3 protein: CASSQERGMNTEAFF
J gene: TRBJ2-3; clone size: NA; D gene: TRBD2; V gene: TRBV11-2; CDR3 DNA: TGTGCCAGCAGCTCCATGACTAGCGGGAGGGCCGGAGATACGCAGTATTTT; CDR3 protein: CASSSMTSGRAGDTQYF
J gene: TRBJ2-1; clone size: NA; D gene: NA; V gene: TRBV2; CDR3 DNA: TGTGCCAGCAGTGAATTAGAAGGGGGCGGGGGGTTCTTC; CDR3 protein: CASSELEGGGGFF
J gene: TRBJ2-2; clone size: NA; D gene: NA; V gene: TRBV19; CDR3 DNA: TGTGCCACCGGGACGGCGAACACCGGGGAGCTGTTTTTT; CDR3 protein: CATGTANTGELFF
J gene: TRBJ2-3; clone size: few; D gene: TRBD2; V gene: TRBV10-1; CDR3 DNA: TGCGCCAGCAGTTCGAGCGGGGGGCTAGGGGATACGCAGTATTTT; CDR3 protein: CASSSSGGLGDTQYF
J gene: TRBJ1-1; clone size: NA; D gene: NA; V gene: TRBV21-1; CDR3 DNA: TGTGCCAGCAGCACACAGCTTTTCGGGAACACTGAAGCTTTCTTT; CDR3 protein: CASSTQLFGNTEAFF
J gene: TRBJ2-7; clone size: few; D gene: NA; V gene: TRBV11-2; CDR3 DNA: TGTGCCAGCAGCTTTTCCAGGGAACTCGAGGACTACGAGCAGTACTTC; CDR3 protein: CASSFSRELEDYEQYF
J gene: TRBJ2-6; clone size: NA; D gene: NA; V gene: TRBV19; CDR3 DNA: TGTGCCAGTAGTATAGATCTGGTGGGCTCTGGGGCCAACGTCCTGACTTTC; CDR3 protein: CASSIDLVGSGANVLTF
J gene: TRBJ2-5; clone size: NA; D gene: TRBD2; V gene: TRBV6-5; CDR3 DNA: TGTGCCAGCAGAACAAGCGGGGGCATCCAAGAGACCCAGTACTTC; CDR3 protein: CASRTSGGIQETQYF
J gene: TRBJ2-1; clone size: few; D gene: NA; V gene: TRBV7-9; CDR3 DNA: TGTGCCAGCAGCACGAGGGGAGGTCGAAACAATGAGCAGTTCTTC; CDR3 protein: CASSTRGGRNNEQFF
J gene: TRBJ2-1; clone size: NA; D gene: NA; V gene: TRBV29-1; CDR3 DNA: TGCAGCGTACCCCCCCCGTTAATCTCCACGGGTGAGCAGTTCTTC; CDR3 protein: CSVPPPLISTGEQFF
J gene: TRBJ2-3; clone size: NA; D gene: NA; V gene: TRBV10-1; CDR3 DNA: TGCGCCAGCAGTCCGTCAGGGAAGGTGACAGATACGCAGTATTTT; CDR3 protein: CASSPSGKVTDTQYF
J gene: TRBJ2-3; clone size: NA; D gene: TRBD2; V gene: TRBV5-4; CDR3 DNA: TGTGCCAGCAGCTTGCGGACTAGCGGGGGGCACCGTACGGGGTATTTT; CDR3 protein: CASSLRTSGGHRTGYF
J gene: TRBJ1-2; clone size: NA; D gene: TRBD1; V gene: TRBV7-9; CDR3 DNA: TGTGCCAGCACTTCGCCCTGGGGACGGACAGGAGACTATGGCTACACCTTC; CDR3 protein: CASTSPWGRTGDYGYTF
J gene: TRBJ2-7; clone size: NA; D gene: TRBD2; V gene: TRBV6-2/TRBV6-3; CDR3 DNA: TGTGCCAGCAGTTCGACCGGGACTAGCGGGAGGGCCCGGTACTTC; CDR3 protein: CASSSTGTSGRARYF
J gene: TRBJ2-1; clone size: NA; D gene: NA; V gene: TRBV29-1; CDR3 DNA: TGCAGCGTTTTTTCCAGGGGATACAATGAGCAGTTCTTC; CDR3 protein: CSVFSRGYNEQFF
J gene: TRBJ1-2; clone size: NA; D gene: NA; V gene: TRBV2; CDR3 DNA: TGTGCCAGCAGTGAAGCGTATACAGATCCCTATGGCTACACCTTC; CDR3 protein: CASSEAYTDPYGYTF
J gene: TRBJ2-7; clone size: NA; D gene: NA; V gene: TRBV6-5; CDR3 DNA: TGTGCCAGCATTCGCGGGTGGACCTACGAGCAGTACTTC; CDR3 protein: CASIRGWTYEQYF
J gene: TRBJ2-3; clone size: NA; D gene: TRBD2; V gene: TRBV5-4; CDR3 DNA: TGTGCCAGCAGCTTGGTAGCGGGACCCAGTGATACGCAGTATTTT; CDR3 protein: CASSLVAGPSDTQYF
J gene: TRBJ1-4; clone size: few; D gene: NA; V gene: TRBV9; CDR3 DNA: TGTGCCAGCAGCGTAGGAACACTAAGTTCTGAAAAACTGTTTTTT; CDR3 protein: CASSVGTLSSEKLFF
J gene: TRBJ2-2; clone size: few; D gene: NA; V gene: TRBV14; CDR3 DNA: TGTGCCAGCAGCCCGGACACCGGGGAGCTGTTTTTT; CDR3 protein: CASSPDTGELFF
J gene: TRBJ2-5; clone size: NA; D gene: TRBD1; V gene: TRBV18; CDR3 DNA: TGTGCCAGCTCACCCCCGCAGGGGGTTCCAGGTGGTGGGACCCAGTACTTC; CDR3 protein: CASSPPQGVPGGGTQYF
J gene: TRBJ1-5; clone size: NA; D gene: NA; V gene: TRBV2; CDR3 DNA: TGTGCCACGACGGGTACCGACGAAAATCAGCCCCAGCATTTT; CDR3 protein: CATTGTDENQPQHF
J gene: TRBJ1-6; clone size: NA; D gene: NA; V gene: TRBV30; CDR3 DNA: TGTGCCTGGAGCTTCAACTCACCCCTCCACTTT; CDR3 protein: CAWSFNSPLHF
J gene: TRBJ1-4; clone size: NA; D gene: TRBD1; V gene: TRBV3-1/TRBV3-2; CDR3 DNA: TGTGCCAGCAGCCAAGATTCAGGTGCAGGGTCAGGGGGAGAGCTGTTTTTT; CDR3 protein: CASSQDSGAGSGGELFF
J gene: TRBJ2-7; clone size: few; D gene: TRBD1; V gene: TRBV5-1; CDR3 DNA: TGCGCCAGCAGCTACACAGGGGGCTACGAGCAGTACTTC; CDR3 protein: CASSYTGGYEQYF
J gene: TRBJ1-1; clone size: NA; D gene: TRBD1; V gene: TRBV19; CDR3 DNA: TGTGCCAGTATTCTGACAGGGTCTTTCACTGAAGCTTTCTTT; CDR3 protein: CASILTGSFTEAFF
J gene: TRBJ1-5; clone size: once; D gene: TRBD1; V gene: TRBV7-9; CDR3 DNA: TGTGCCAGCAGCATCGGACAGGGGTTCAATCAGCCCCAGCATTTT; CDR3 protein: CASSIGQGFNQPQHF
J gene: TRBJ1-6; clone size: medium-sized; D gene: NA; V gene: TRBV25-1; CDR3 DNA: TGTGCCAGCAGTGCGTGGGAGGATTCACCCCTCCACTTT; CDR3 protein: CASSAWEDSPLHF
J gene: TRBJ2-7; clone size: NA; D gene: TRBD2; V gene: TRBV28; CDR3 DNA: TGTGCCAGCAGTTTATTAGTGGCGGGGGCCTACGAGCAGTACTTC; CDR3 protein: CASSLLVAGAYEQYF
J gene: TRBJ2-5; clone size: NA; D gene: TRBD1; V gene: TRBV19; CDR3 DNA: TGTGCCAGTAGGATTAGGAACAGGGGGCAAGAGACCCAGTACTTC; CDR3 protein: CASRIRNRGQETQYF
J gene: TRBJ2-7; clone size: NA; D gene: TRBD1; V gene: TRBV10-1; CDR3 DNA: TGCGCCAGCAGTGGGACAGGCCTCCCCTACGAGCAGTACTTC; CDR3 protein: CASSGTGLPYEQYF